This TCR beta chain was recovered during a study of cytomegalovirus exposure and HLA in healthy donors (dated by TCRdb to about 2017). A note on the overall study: In an earlier analysis of some 610 of the donors, 276 Gb of sequence data and some 120 million unique TCR beta sequences from about 179 million T cells were reported. About 300 gigabases of sequencing data and approximately 80 million unique TCR sequences were included in an early release covering about 600 HLA-typed donors. The genetic ancestry cluster associated with self-reported Caucasian donors included over 65% of the approximately 400 genotyped donors. The aim of the study was to test whether cataloging public T cell receptors could identify signatures of past pathogen exposure. The study profiled the T cell repertoires of 666 subjects by immunosequencing and related them to cytomegalovirus serostatus. In addition to the first cohort of around 670 subjects, a separate validation cohort of about 120 different subjects was used. The study combined high-throughput TCR immunosequencing, statistical association of individual TCRs with disease status, and machine learning to predict cytomegalovirus infection status. A later analysis re-examined previously published TCR beta repertoires from about 670 donors and added high-resolution HLA genotyping to investigate patterns of TCR occurrence. The later analysis used no new phenotypic data to find candidate immune exposures, relying instead on TCR beta sequences and their occurrence across donors. An earlier analysis of around 640 of the donors used high-throughput TCR beta sequencing to judge whether each TCR beta V gene segment behaved as functional or pseudogenic. Donor age, sex, ethnicity and CMV serostatus were collected together with the repertoire data. In a later genetic analysis, genome-wide SNP genotypes for about three fifths of the roughly 670 donors were used, and that subset was treated as a discovery cohort. All discovery cohort repertoires had been generated using a single sequencing platform. Class I and class II HLA loci were covered by the typing at four-digit resolution. Typing coverage varied by locus: roughly 620-640 donors for A, B, C, DRB1 and DQB1; more than 500 for DQA1; about 600 for DPA1; fewer than 480 for DPB1. Roughly five DR-DQ haplotypes were treated as single units for association and clustering because of strong linkage in the cohort. Among about 360 genotyped donors of the cohort, an average of around 240,000 unique TCR beta nucleotide sequences were sequenced per donor, around 20% of them non-productive.

Library preparation employed the immunoSEQ multiplex PCR assay. For the multiplex PCR, a mixture combining 60 forward primers for TCR Vbeta segments and 13 reverse primers for TCR Jbeta segments was used. Amplification of the CDR3 region of rearranged TCR beta genes was performed with a multiplex PCR assay on genomic DNA. The amplified TCR beta libraries were sequenced on the Illumina HiSeq System as 87-base-pair reads. In the original analysis: In a later analysis, some 80 million unique TCR beta chains were counted across the 666 repertoires, and some 10 million of these chains were shared by at least two donors. Raw reads were error-corrected and collapsed into unique sequences by a nearest-neighbor algorithm in which closely related sequences were merged to remove PCR and sequencing errors. CDR3 sequences were aligned to IMGT reference sequences to assign V, D and J gene segments. For a sequence to be retained, at least a six-nucleotide match to both a V gene segment and a J gene segment was required. Rearrangements were called productive when the CDR3 lacked stop codons and stayed in frame with V and J; all others were non-productive. Following IMGT convention, CDR3 was defined as the stretch from the second conserved V-encoded cysteine to the conserved J-encoded phenylalanine. The earlier analysis of approximately 500 of the donors excluded sequences that lacked an unambiguous match to a single V gene segment. In an earlier analysis of approximately 610 of the donors, V segments were called functional above 56.7% productive rearrangements and were called segregating when the between-donor standard deviation exceeded 5%. A statistical classification framework was built for diagnosing cytomegalovirus status from the catalog of TCR beta chain sequences. A later analysis assigned V and J genes by comparing TCR nucleotide sequences with IMGT/GENE-DB human TR gene sequences. Using the TCRdist pipeline, a later analysis assigned CDR3 sequences along with most-parsimonious VDJ recombination scenarios. A later analysis defined each TCR beta chain by its CDR3 amino acid sequence plus V-gene family, and excluded reads lacking a unique V-gene family. To address suspected cross-contamination and a sequencing artifact, a later analysis removed 592 highly shared, low-generation-probability nucleotide sequences. A later analysis calculated a clonal expansion index for each public chain from normalized within-repertoire ranks of inferred template counts. In a later analysis, generation probabilities were computed using a VDJ recombination model fitted to out-of-frame rearrangements, and the results were checked against IGoR. Hypergeometric tests were used in a later analysis to score TCR-TCR, TCR-HLA and TCR-CMV co-occurrence, with a repertoire-size bias correction applied to the TCR pairs. False discovery rates were estimated in a later analysis by permuting HLA or CMV assignments 20 times. In a later analysis, co-occurring TCRs were grouped using DBSCAN, and TCRdist sequence similarity was added for clustering within HLA-allele-positive subsets. Repertoires with fewer than 30,000 or more than 120,000 public chains, plus five repertoires with anomalous nucleotide sharing, were excluded from co-occurrence clustering. Drawn from immuneACCESS, this table holds only the in-frame rearrangements with V and J called that TCRdb kept. Clones are partly lost; checked studies trace under half to an unresolved V gene and leave the rest unexplained. From that table come the V and J calls and clone size; the DNA was used to work out D and trimming. This sample is represented by about 62,000 clones; around 80% of them were singletons. The ten largest clonotypes hold just under 3% of the sample.

In the germline V gene, CDR1 corresponds to MNHEY and CDR2 to SVGAGI. The CDR3 contains 14 residues, cysteine and phenylalanine counted. Kept here is only the CDR3 DNA, which spans 42 bases and is read in frame from base 1. V loses 2 bases, J loses 1 base, and the germline ends lie 3 bases apart. Turning to this clone: What this receptor recognizes is not known. Base qualities are not recorded, but no much larger clone differs from it by a single base.

The cohort was made up of around 720 healthy bone marrow donors. Cohort members were all nominally healthy when sampled, although unrecorded immune exposures were likely present. The donor tested CMV seronegative and was one of the 352 seronegative cohort members. Each donor provided a peripheral blood sample, and peripheral blood mononuclear cells were used for TCR beta sequencing. Genomic DNA extraction from the blood cell samples was performed with the Qiagen DNeasy Blood Extraction Kit. Here is what the overall study found, with its caveats: This cohort had only TCR beta chains sequenced, and the lack of alpha or paired-chain data limited which features could be detected. The sequencing pipeline was judged likely to have produced a cluster of highly shared sequence variants as a technical artifact. According to a later genetic analysis, donors in an Asian-associated ancestry cluster had fewer N-insertions in productive TCRs than the approximately 700-donor mean. Most TCR sequences were observed very rarely across donors, whereas some public TCRs were present in many individuals. A few of the identified cytomegalovirus-associated TCR beta chains were confirmed in vitro to be specific for cytomegalovirus antigens. Strong co-occurrence of HLA alleles, especially DR and DQ, made assigning TCR associations to individual alleles difficult. Because counts were too low, seventeen rarely observed V segments, including chromosome 9 orphons, were excluded from the earlier analysis of under 650 of the donors. In a later analysis, several top co-occurrence clusters were reported to appear linked to parvovirus B19, influenza, CMV and Epstein-Barr virus. Compared with equally common non-associated chains, HLA-associated TCR beta chains in a later analysis were more clonally expanded and had lower generation probabilities. Because some donors lacked HLA typing at each locus, the association tests relied only on the typed subset. A further reported finding was that TCR beta sequences accurately predicted the HLA-A and HLA-B alleles for most subjects in the first cohort. A total of fewer than 200 TCR beta chains were listed by the study as associated with cytomegalovirus. A later analysis associated 15,000 to 20,000 TCR beta sequences with specific HLA alleles at a false discovery rate of 0.05. Because the 87-base-pair reads could not distinguish some IMGT-functional V segments, including TRBV6-2 and TRBV6-3, those segments were excluded. In an earlier analysis of some 500 of the donors, most TCR beta V segments appeared in productive rearrangements about 87% or about 30% of the time, broadly matching IMGT annotations. A later analysis found that TCR association rates varied across HLA loci, with DRB1 alleles showing the most associated TCRs and HLA-C alleles the fewest. The classifier was reported to diagnose cytomegalovirus status with high specificity and sensitivity in both the original and validation cohorts. Sequencing depth was assumed to be roughly uniform across donors in the presence/absence analyses, though that assumption may not hold. In a later genetic analysis, a missense DCLRE1C variant was associated with V-gene and J-gene trimming of TCR beta chains, and the association was replicated in an independent cohort. The authors suggested that the approach could potentially be extended to other disease states and immunological phenotypes. Most CMV-associated TCR beta chains appeared to be HLA-restricted in a later analysis, and the HLA associations seemed to be driven largely by CMV exposure. The only immune exposure information available for the cohort was CMV serostatus. Correlated functional status among segregating V segments might reflect linkage disequilibrium, but an unknown experimental factor could not be ruled out.

The V and J genes are TRBV6-5 and TRBJ1-6; confidence is insufficient to name the D gene. Sequences were obtained from PBMCs. The sequence derives from a woman aged 30 to 39 in good health and CMV-seronegative. In nucleotide form, the sequence is TGTGCCAGCAGTTACCGGTCCTATAATTCACCCCTCCACTTT. Protein translation: CASSYRSYNSPLHF.